Detailed here is one T cell receptor (beta chain). Trimming removed 1 base from V and 0 bases from J, with 12 bases in between. Germline CDR1 reads SGHAT; CDR2 reads FQNNGV. The CDR3 loop spans 16 amino acids. The data are from a study of control samples from healthy donors and cancer patients. Produced via immunoSEQ multiplex PCR; TCRdb's table is partial and in-frame only. The table has 35,000 to 45,000 clones, about 91% seen once. Sequencing was done on a sample of PBMCs. V usage is TRBV11-2 and J usage is TRBJ2-5, with D maybe TRBD2 (5 bases). The clonotype comes from a woman in her 40s with head and neck cancer. The DNA for the CDR3 is TGTGCCAGCAGCTTAGGGGTCGGAGGACACCAAGAGACCCAGTACTTC. Amino acid sequence: CASSLGVGGHQETQYF.